The sample holds many counts of the clone carrying this TCR beta chain. Antigen unknown. The sample belongs to a study of T-cell reconstitution after alpha-beta-depleted transplantation in children. Study conclusions and caveats: Most T-cell counts and diversity one year after the transplant came from T cells that were newly produced. Surviving recipient cells, namely T cells and thymic progenitors, were the source of high day-60 TCRbeta diversity in some patients. About two months after transplant, alpha-beta T cells reportedly came from several hundred expanded graft clones.

As it was prepared, the TCRbeta library received unique molecular identifiers. TCRdb reprocessed the PCR reads via MiXCR and lists one record per CDR3 protein. The sample comprises around 64,000 distinct CDR3 sequences, under 13% of which are singletons, and less than 15% rests with the top ten. CDR1 and CDR2 (germline): SGHTA, FQGTGA. CDR3 length: 15 amino acids. Trimming pared 6 bases from V and 1 base from J, leaving 14 bases between. The chain combines TRBV7-3 with TRBJ2-3, with a weak D call TRBD1 (6 bases). Sequences were derived from PBMCs, sampled before TCRalphabeta/CD19-depleted stem cell transplant. The clonotype comes from a boy aged 5-17 years with acute myeloid leukemia, due to receive a stem cell transplant. The CDR3 nucleotides are TGTGCCAGCAGGGCCACAGGGCTGGGCACAGATACGCAGTATTTT. It translates to CASRATGLGTDTQYF. Together with reference TRBV7-3 and TRBJ2-3, the CDR3 gives the full variable domain: GAGVSQTPSNKVTEKGKYVELRCDPISGHTALYWYRQSLGQGPEFLIYFQGTGAADDSGLPNDRFFAVRPEGSVSTLKIQRTERGDSAVYLCASRATGLGTDTQYFGPGTRLTVL.